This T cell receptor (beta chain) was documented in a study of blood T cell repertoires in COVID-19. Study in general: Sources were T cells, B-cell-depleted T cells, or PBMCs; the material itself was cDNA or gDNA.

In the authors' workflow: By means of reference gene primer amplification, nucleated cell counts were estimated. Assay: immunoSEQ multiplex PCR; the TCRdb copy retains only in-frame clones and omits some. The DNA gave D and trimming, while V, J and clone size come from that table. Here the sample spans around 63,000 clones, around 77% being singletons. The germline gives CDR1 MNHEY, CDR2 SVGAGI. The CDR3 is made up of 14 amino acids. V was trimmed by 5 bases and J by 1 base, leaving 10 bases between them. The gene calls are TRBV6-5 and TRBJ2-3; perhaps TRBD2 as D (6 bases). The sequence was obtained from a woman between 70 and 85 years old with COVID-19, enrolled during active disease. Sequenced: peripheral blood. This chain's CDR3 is CASSLAFGTDTQYF. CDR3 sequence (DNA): TGTGCCAGCAGTCTAGCGTTTGGCACAGATACGCAGTATTTT.